This TCR beta chain was found in a study of CD8 T cells in ankylosing spondylitis (dated by TCRdb to about 2017). Looking at the study overall: To find TCR variants linked to disease, the study profiled T cell receptor beta repertoires in ankylosing spondylitis patients and healthy donors. Peripheral blood was sampled, and synovial fluid was also collected from ankylosing spondylitis patients. The whole study cohort included about a hundred healthy donors and some 27 ankylosing spondylitis patients.

The instrument was an Illumina HiSeq 2500. Quantitative 5'-RACE with molecular barcodes was used to prepare TCR beta libraries. The authors' pipeline ran thus. A new computational method, built on a probabilistic model of VDJ rearrangement, was used to identify disease-linked TCR variants. Through fastp at Q25 and MiXCR, TCRdb rebuilt clones from the public reads, retaining in-frame beta chains. Every CDR3 protein is listed once, alongside the most common genes and DNA of its rows. TCRdb's processing, not the study's, gives the V and J calls here. Across this sample there are about 390,000 distinct CDR3 sequences, with about 20% seen only once. Around 16% of the sample rests with the top ten. Spanning cysteine to phenylalanine, the CDR3 consists of 13 amino acids. Just the 39-base CDR3 DNA is kept, in frame starting at base 1. The germline V end is reduced by 0 bases and the J end by 8 bases; junction bases left unmatched: 3. The germline V gene (reference sequence) provides CDR1 DFQATT and CDR2 SNEGSKA.

Results and caveats for the whole study, not just this receptor: Significant enrichment of the disease-linked clones was reported in matched synovial fluid samples from ankylosing spondylitis patients. Blood from ankylosing spondylitis patients appeared to be characterized by a TCR beta motif composed of 7 to 9 highly homologous amino acid variants. Some motif variants were previously reported in synovial fluid and blood of reactive arthritis patients, suggesting common disease-initiation mechanisms. The disease-linked clones showed a CD8+ phenotype and occurred at relatively low frequencies in peripheral blood.

In this sample, this clonotype turned up a few times. The specificity of this receptor is unknown. One base away there is no much larger clone; base qualities are not given. What was sequenced was blood, either unsorted or a sorted T cell fraction (not recorded which). This receptor was identified in a male donor with ankylosing spondylitis. This receptor chain uses TRBV20-1 and TRBJ1-3, with 8 bases matching TRBD1. This receptor has the CDR3 CSARDQGAYTIYF. The bases read TGCAGTGCTAGAGATCAGGGGGCATACACCATATATTTT.